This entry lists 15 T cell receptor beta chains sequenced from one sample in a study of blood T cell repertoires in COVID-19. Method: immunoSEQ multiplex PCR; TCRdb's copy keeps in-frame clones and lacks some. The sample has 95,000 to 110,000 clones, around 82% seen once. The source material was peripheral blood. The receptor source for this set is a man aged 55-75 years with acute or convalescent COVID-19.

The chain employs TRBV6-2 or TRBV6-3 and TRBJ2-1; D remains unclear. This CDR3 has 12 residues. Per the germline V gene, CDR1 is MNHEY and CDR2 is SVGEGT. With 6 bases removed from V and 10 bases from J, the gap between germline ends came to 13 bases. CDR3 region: CASSQRKAEQFF. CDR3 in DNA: TGTGCCAGCAGCCAGAGGAAGGCCGAGCAGTTCTTC.

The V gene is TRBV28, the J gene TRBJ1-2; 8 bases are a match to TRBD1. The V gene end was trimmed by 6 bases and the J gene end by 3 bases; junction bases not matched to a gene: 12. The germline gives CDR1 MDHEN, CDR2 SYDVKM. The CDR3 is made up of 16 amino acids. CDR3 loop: CASSTDRALGDYGYTF. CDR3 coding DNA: TGTGCCAGCAGCACGGACAGGGCACTCGGGGACTATGGCTACACCTTC.

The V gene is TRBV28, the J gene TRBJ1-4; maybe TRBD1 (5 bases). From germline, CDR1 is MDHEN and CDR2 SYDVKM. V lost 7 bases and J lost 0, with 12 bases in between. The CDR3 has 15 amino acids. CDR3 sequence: CASKLTGSTNEKLFF. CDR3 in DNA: TGTGCCAGCAAACTAACAGGTTCAACTAATGAAAAACTGTTTTTT.

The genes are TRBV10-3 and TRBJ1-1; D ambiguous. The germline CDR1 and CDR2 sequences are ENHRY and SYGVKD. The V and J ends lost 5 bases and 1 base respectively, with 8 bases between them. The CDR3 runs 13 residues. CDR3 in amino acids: CAISPYTNTEAFF. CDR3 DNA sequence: TGTGCCATCAGTCCATACACGAACACTGAAGCTTTCTTT.

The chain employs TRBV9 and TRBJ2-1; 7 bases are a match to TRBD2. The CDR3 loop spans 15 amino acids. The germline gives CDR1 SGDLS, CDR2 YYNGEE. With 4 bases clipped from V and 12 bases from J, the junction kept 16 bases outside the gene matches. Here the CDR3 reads CASSWGGAGGEGQFF. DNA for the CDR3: TGTGCCAGCAGCTGGGGGGGAGCGGGTGGCGAAGGGCAGTTCTTC.

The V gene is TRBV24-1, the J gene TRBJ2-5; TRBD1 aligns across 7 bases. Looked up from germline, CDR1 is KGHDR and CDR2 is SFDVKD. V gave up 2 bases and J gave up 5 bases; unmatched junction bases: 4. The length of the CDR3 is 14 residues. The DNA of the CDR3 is TGTGCCACCAGTGATTGGGGCAGGGGGGAGACCCAGTACTTC. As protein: CATSDWGRGETQYF.

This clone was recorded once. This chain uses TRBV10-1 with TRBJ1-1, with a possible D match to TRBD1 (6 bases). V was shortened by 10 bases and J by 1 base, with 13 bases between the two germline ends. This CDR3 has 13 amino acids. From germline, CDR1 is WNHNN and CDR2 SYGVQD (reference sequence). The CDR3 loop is CATSADRNTEAFF. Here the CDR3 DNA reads TGCGCCACCTCTGCGGACAGGAACACTGAAGCTTTCTTT.

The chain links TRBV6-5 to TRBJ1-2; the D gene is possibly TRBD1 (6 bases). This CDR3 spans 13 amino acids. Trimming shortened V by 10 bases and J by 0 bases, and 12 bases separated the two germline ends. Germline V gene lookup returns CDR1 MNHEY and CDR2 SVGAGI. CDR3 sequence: CAIRDTTNYGYTF. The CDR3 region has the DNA TGTGCCATCCGGGACACCACTAACTATGGCTACACCTTC.

The CDR3, as DNA: TGTGCCACCACCGGGGGCTCCTACAATGAGCAGTTCTTC. It is translated as CATTGGSYNEQFF. The chain links TRBV15 to TRBJ2-1; possible D gene TRBD2, 6 bases. Trimming left V 7 bases short and J 0 bases short, with 7 bases between. The CDR3 sequence is 13 residues long. Germline assignment: CDR1 LNHNV and CDR2 YYDKDF (reference sequence).

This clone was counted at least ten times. CDR3 region: CASSQTSGTDTQYF. The CDR3 DNA reads TGCGCCAGCAGCCAGACTAGCGGGACAGATACGCAGTATTTT. The chain couples TRBV10-1 to TRBJ2-3; 10 bases line up with TRBD2. Germline V lookup: CDR1 WNHNN, CDR2 SYGVQD (reference sequence). The CDR3 covers 14 residues. V was clipped by 6 bases and J by 3 bases; unmatched bases: 3.

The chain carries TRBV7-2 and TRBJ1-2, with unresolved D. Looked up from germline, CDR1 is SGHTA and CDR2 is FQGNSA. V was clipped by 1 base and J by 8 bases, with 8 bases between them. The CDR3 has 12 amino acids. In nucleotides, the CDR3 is TGTGCCAGCAGCTTAGTCGGTCGGGGCTACACCTTC. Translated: CASSLVGRGYTF.

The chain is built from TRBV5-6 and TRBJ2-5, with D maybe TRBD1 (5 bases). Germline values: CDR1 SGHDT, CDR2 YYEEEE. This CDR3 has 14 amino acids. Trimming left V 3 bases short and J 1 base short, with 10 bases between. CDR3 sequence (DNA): TGTGCCAGCAGCTCAGGGTTTTCCCAAGAGACCCAGTACTTC. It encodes CASSSGFSQETQYF. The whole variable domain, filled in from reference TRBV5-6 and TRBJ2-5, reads DAGVTQSPTHLIKTRGQQVTLRCSPKSGHDTVSWYQQALGQGPQFIFQYYEEEERQRGNFPDRFSGHQFPNYSSELNVNALLLGDSALYLCASSSGFSQETQYFGPGTRLLVL.

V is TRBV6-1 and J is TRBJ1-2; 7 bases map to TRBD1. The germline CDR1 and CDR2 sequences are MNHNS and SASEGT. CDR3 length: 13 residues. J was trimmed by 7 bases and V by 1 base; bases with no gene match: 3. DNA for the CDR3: TGTGCCAGCAGTGAAGACACAGGGGCTGGCTACACCTTC. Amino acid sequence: CASSEDTGAGYTF.

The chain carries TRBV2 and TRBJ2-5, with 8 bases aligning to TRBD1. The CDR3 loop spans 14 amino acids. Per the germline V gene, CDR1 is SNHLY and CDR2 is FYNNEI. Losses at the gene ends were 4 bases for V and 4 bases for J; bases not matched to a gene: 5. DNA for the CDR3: TGTGCCAGCAGTGGCCAGGGGGCGGGAGAGACCCAGTACTTC. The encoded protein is CASSGQGAGETQYF.

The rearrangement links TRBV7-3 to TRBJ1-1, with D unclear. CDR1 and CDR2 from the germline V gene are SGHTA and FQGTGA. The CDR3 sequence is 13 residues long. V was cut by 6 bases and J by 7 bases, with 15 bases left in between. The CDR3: CASSSSDANEAFF. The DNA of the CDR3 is TGTGCCAGCAGTTCAAGCGATGCAAATGAAGCTTTCTTT. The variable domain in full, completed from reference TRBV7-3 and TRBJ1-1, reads GAGVSQTPSNKVTEKGKYVELRCDPISGHTALYWYRQSLGQGPEFLIYFQGTGAADDSGLPNDRFFAVRPEGSVSTLKIQRTERGDSAVYLCASSSSDANEAFFGQGTRLTVV.